This is a list of T cell receptor beta chains from one sample in a study of control samples from healthy donors and cancer patients. Method: immunoSEQ multiplex PCR; TCRdb's copy keeps in-frame clones and lacks some. The data show roughly 48,000 clones, roughly 90% seen once. What was sequenced was PBMCs. Every receptor here comes from a woman between 40 and 55 years old with head and neck cancer. Both conserved end residues are part of each CDR3. D genes are given only for firm matches. A row's size may be missing; if present it is once, few, many or a size class.

>TRBV18|TRBJ1-1|.|.
TGTGCCAGCTCCCAAGATTCGGGAGGGACTGAAGCTTTCTTT
CASSQDSGGTEAFF
>TRBV5-1|TRBJ2-1|.|TRBD2
TGCGCCAGCAGACCATCCCGATCGCGGGGGGGAAACAATGAGCAGTTCTTC
CASRPSRSRGGNNEQFF
>TRBV9|TRBJ2-3|.|.
TGTGCCAGCAGTCCCCCAACAGATACGCAGTATTTT
CASSPPTDTQYF
>TRBV4-1|TRBJ2-1|.|TRBD2
TGCGCCAGCAGCCGGGGCCCCACAGGAGGACTAGAGCGTTCGAGCTCCTACAATGAGCAGTTCTTC
CASSRGPTGGLERSSSYNEQFF
>TRBV3-1/TRBV3-2|TRBJ1-2|.|.
TGTGCCAGCAGGGGACCAGGGGCCTATGGCTACACCTTC
CASRGPGAYGYTF
>TRBV11-2|TRBJ1-1|.|.
TGTGCCAGCAGCTTAGATCTATCGGCAGGGAAGAAAGCTTTCTTT
CASSLDLSAGKKAFF
>TRBV12-3/TRBV12-4|TRBJ1-2|.|.
TGTGCCAGCAGAAGGGGCGATCGAGGCTACACCTTC
CASRRGDRGYTF
>TRBV27|TRBJ1-2|.|TRBD1
TGTGCCAGCAGTTTATCGAAGGGGGCGGAGGGCTACACCTTC
CASSLSKGAEGYTF
>TRBV30|TRBJ1-3|once|.
TGTGCCTGGATCAAGGGTAATGGAAACACCATATATTTT
CAWIKGNGNTIYF
>TRBV11-2|TRBJ1-1|.|.
TGTGCCAGCAGCCCCGGGCTCTCTTACGATAACACTGAAGCTTTCTTT
CASSPGLSYDNTEAFF
>TRBV4-1|TRBJ1-6|once|.
TGCGCCAGCAGCCAAGACGAGGGGACTTCACCCCTCCACTTT
CASSQDEGTSPLHF
>TRBV18|TRBJ1-4|.|TRBD1
TGTGCCAGCTCGCCCCGACAGGGGGCTGAGGAAAAACTGTTTTTT
CASSPRQGAEEKLFF
>TRBV15|TRBJ2-7|.|TRBD2
TGTGCCACCAGCAGAGTTGGCGGGGGGGGCGCCTACGAGCAGTACTTC
CATSRVGGGGAYEQYF
>TRBV18|TRBJ2-1|.|TRBD2
TGTGCCAGCTCATCAGTAGCGGGAGAGGAAGCGCGGTTCTTC
CASSSVAGEEARFF
>TRBV5-5|TRBJ1-5|.|TRBD1
TGTGCCAGCAGCCCGACCGCCTGGGGGACAGGGAAGCAGCCCCAGCATTTT
CASSPTAWGTGKQPQHF
>TRBV27|TRBJ1-2|.|TRBD1
TGTGCCAGCAGTCCTCAGCGGGACAGGGGTTTTGGCTACACCTTC
CASSPQRDRGFGYTF
>TRBV11-2|TRBJ2-6|.|.
TGTGCCAGCAGCTTAGCCCTAGGAGCCAACGTCCTGACTTTC
CASSLALGANVLTF
>TRBV5-1|TRBJ2-1|.|TRBD2
TGCGCCAGCAGGGATGGACTAGCGGGCAATGAGCAGTTCTTC
CASRDGLAGNEQFF
>TRBV5-1|TRBJ1-5|.|.
TGCGCCAGCAGCTTCGGAGATAGCAATCAGCCCCAGCATTTT
CASSFGDSNQPQHF
>TRBV19|TRBJ2-2|.|TRBD1
TGTGCCAGTAGTCCGCCGACAGGGGGCACCGGGGAGCTGTTTTTT
CASSPPTGGTGELFF
>TRBV4-1|TRBJ1-1|.|.
TGCGCCAGCAGCCAAAACGCCCCGGGGAACACTGAAGCTTTCTTT
CASSQNAPGNTEAFF
>TRBV2|TRBJ1-4|.|TRBD1
TGTGCCAGCACCCCAGGGACAGGGGGCGCGTTGTGGGAAAAACTGTTTTTT
CASTPGTGGALWEKLFF
>TRBV5-4|TRBJ1-2|.|.
TGTGCCAGCAGCTTTAAAGGGGCTAACTATGGCTACACCTTC
CASSFKGANYGYTF
>TRBV2|TRBJ2-2|.|TRBD2
TGTGCCAGCAGTGGACGACTAGCGGGAGACACCGGGGAGCTGTTTTTT
CASSGRLAGDTGELFF
>TRBV4-2|TRBJ2-3|once|TRBD2
TGTGCCAGCAGCCCTGGGGCTAGCGGGGCCCCCACAGATACGCAGTATTTT
CASSPGASGAPTDTQYF
>TRBV3-1/TRBV3-2|TRBJ2-2|.|.
TGTGCCAGCAGCCAATTCTCAGATAGGGGGGAGCTGTTTTTT
CASSQFSDRGELFF
>TRBV7-3|TRBJ1-1|.|.
TGTGCCAGCAGCTTTAAGGAAAGAAGTGAAGCTTTCTTT
CASSFKERSEAFF
>TRBV13|TRBJ2-1|.|TRBD2
TGTGCCAGCAGCCGATGGACTAGCGGGAGTTCCTACAATGAGCAGTTCTTC
CASSRWTSGSSYNEQFF
>TRBV14|TRBJ1-2|.|TRBD1
TGTGCCAGCAGCGGCCCGGGACAGGGGGCTGACTATGGCTACACCTTC
CASSGPGQGADYGYTF